This T cell receptor (beta chain) was identified in a study of regulatory T cells in long-lasting Graves disease. The overall study: Antithyroid drugs had been taken by newly diagnosed Graves' patients for under 3 months.

A single count supports this clonotype. Antigen: not known. General observations from the study: Public clonotype sharing was higher in persistent than newly diagnosed patients.

V shed 3 bases, J shed 6 bases, and the junction held 8 bases outside the gene matches. The CDR3 covers 15 residues. Germline V CDR1 and CDR2: LGHDT, YNNKEL (reference sequence). Library construction for TCR beta used iRepertoire HTBI primers and Arm-PCR of CDR3 regions. TCRdb used MiXCR to reprocess the multiplex PCR reads, holding one entry per CDR3 protein. The table records 550,000 or so distinct CDR3 sequences, around 13% of them present only once. Described time point: newly diagnosed GD, antithyroid drugs for less than 3 months. Following extraction of RNA from PBMCs, that RNA was used to make the TCR library. The sample was also reused in another study, on T cells in Graves' hyperthyroidism and ophthalmopathy. That source notes: For Graves' hyperthyroidism to be stable, ophthalmopathy could not progress within 18 months. In simple terms, a model built on 13 V-J features told ophthalmopathy apart from stable hyperthyroidism.

Sequencing used peripheral blood mononuclear cells (PBMCs), obtained at new diagnosis, from a patient treated with antithyroid drugs. The chain is built from TRBV3-1 and TRBJ2-1, with 7 positions matching TRBD2. The receptor was isolated from a young woman with Graves disease. CDR3 sequence reads: CASSQGTGGFNEQFF. The CDR3 nucleotides read TGTGCCAGCAGCCAGGGGACGGGAGGTTTCAATGAGCAGTTCTTC.